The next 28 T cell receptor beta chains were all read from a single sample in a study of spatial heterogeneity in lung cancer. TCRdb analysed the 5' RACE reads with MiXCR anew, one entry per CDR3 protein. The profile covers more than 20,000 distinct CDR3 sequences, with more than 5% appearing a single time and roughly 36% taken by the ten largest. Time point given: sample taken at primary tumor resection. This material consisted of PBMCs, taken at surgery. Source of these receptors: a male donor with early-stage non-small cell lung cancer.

CDR3 protein: CASSGIQETQYF. The CDR3 nucleotides read TGTGCCAGCAGCGGGATCCAAGAGACCCAGTACTTC. The rearrangement uses TRBV3-1 and TRBJ2-5; D uncertain. The CDR3 has 12 amino acids. Germline CDR1 and CDR2: LGHDT and YNNKEL (reference sequence). Trimming took off 5 bases at V and 1 base at J, with 5 bases between the two ends.

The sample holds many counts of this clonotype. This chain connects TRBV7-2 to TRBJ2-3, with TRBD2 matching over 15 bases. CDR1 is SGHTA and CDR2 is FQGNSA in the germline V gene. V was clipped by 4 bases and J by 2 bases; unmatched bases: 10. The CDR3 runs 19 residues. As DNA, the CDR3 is TGTGCCAGCAGCTCCGTCCCGGGACTAGCGGGGGGCCCCACAGATACGCAGTATTTT. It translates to CASSSVPGLAGGPTDTQYF.

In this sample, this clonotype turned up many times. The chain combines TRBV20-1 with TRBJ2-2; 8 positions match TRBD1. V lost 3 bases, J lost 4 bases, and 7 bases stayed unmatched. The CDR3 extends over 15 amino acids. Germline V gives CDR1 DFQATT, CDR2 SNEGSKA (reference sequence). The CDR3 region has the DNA TGCAGTGCTAGCAGGGGGCAGTGGGGCACCGGGGAGCTGTTTTTT. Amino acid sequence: CSASRGQWGTGELFF.

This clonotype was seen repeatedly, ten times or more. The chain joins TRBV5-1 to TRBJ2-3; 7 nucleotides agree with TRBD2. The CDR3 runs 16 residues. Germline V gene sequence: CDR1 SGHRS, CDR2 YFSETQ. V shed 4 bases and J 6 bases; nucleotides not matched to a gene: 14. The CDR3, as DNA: TGCGCCAGCAGCCCCCCCTCTGGGACTACCGGCGATACGCAGTATTTT. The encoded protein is CASSPPSGTTGDTQYF.

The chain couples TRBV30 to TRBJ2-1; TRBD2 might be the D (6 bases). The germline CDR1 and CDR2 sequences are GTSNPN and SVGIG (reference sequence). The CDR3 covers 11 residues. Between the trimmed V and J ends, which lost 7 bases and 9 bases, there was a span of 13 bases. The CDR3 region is CASGGGSEQFF. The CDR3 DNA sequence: TGTGCCTCGGGTGGGGGGAGTGAGCAGTTCTTC. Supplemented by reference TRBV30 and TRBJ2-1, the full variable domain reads SQTIHQWPATLVQPVGSPLSLECTVEGTSNPNLYWYRQAAGRGLQLLFYSVGIGQISSEVPQNLSASRPQDRQFILSSKKLLLSDSGFYLCASGGGSEQFFGPGTRLTVL.

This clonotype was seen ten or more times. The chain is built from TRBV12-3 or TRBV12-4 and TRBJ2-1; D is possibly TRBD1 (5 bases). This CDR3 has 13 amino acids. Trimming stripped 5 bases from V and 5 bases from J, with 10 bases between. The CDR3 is CASSLDRNNEQFF. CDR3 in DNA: TGTGCCAGCAGTCTCGACAGAAACAATGAGCAGTTCTTC.

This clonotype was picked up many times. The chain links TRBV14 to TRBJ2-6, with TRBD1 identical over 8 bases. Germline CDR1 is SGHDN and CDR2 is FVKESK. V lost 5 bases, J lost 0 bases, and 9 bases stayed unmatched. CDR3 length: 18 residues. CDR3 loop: CASSSFRGLSSGANVLTF. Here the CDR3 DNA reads TGTGCCAGCAGCTCCTTCAGGGGGCTAAGCTCTGGGGCCAACGTCCTGACTTTC.

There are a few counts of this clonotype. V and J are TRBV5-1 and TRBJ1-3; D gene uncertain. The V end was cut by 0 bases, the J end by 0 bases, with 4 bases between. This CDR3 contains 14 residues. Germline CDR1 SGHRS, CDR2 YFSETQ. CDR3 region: CASSLGNSGNTIYF. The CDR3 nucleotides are TGCGCCAGCAGCTTGGGAAACTCTGGAAACACCATATATTTT.

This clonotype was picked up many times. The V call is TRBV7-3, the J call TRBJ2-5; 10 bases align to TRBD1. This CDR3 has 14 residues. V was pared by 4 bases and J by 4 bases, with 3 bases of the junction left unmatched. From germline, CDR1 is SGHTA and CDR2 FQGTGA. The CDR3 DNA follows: TGTGCCAGCAGCTGGACAGGGGGAGGAGAGACCCAGTACTTC. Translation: CASSWTGGGETQYF.

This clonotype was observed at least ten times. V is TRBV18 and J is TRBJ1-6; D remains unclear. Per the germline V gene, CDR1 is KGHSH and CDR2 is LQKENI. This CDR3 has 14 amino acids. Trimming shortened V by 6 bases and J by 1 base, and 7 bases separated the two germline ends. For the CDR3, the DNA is TGTGCCAGCTCGTCGGCATCCTATAATTCACCCCTCCACTTT. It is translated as CASSSASYNSPLHF.

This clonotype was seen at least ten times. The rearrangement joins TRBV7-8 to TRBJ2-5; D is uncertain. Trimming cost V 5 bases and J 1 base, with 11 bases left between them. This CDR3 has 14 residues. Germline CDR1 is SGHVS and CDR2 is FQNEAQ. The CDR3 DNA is TGTGCCAGCAGCCCCCTTGAGACCCAAGAGACCCAGTACTTC. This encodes CASSPLETQETQYF.

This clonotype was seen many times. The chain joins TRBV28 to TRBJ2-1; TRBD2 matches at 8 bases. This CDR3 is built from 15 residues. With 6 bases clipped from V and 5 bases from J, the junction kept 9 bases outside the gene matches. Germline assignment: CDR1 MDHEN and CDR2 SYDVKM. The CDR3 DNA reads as TGTGCCAGCAGCGCGGTAGCGGGATCACACAATGAGCAGTTCTTC. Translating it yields CASSAVAGSHNEQFF.

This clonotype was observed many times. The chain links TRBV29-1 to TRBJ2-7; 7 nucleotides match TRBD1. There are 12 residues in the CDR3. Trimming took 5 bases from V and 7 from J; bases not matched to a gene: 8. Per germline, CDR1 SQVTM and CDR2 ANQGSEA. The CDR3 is CSVNRGSEEQYF. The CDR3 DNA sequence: TGCAGCGTTAACAGGGGATCGGAAGAGCAGTACTTC.

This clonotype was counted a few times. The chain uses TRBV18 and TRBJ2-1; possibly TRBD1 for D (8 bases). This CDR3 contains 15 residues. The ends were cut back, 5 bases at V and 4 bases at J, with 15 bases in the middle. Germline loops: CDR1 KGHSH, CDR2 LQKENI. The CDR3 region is CASSIQGGLYNEQFF. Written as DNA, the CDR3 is TGTGCCAGCTCAATACAGGGGGGACTATACAATGAGCAGTTCTTC.

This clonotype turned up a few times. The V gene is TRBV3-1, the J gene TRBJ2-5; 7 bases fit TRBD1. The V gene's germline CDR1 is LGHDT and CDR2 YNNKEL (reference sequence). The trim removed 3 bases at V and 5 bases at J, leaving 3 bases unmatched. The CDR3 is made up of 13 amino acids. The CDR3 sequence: CASSHTGEETQYF. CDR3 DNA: TGTGCCAGCAGCCATACAGGGGAGGAGACCCAGTACTTC.

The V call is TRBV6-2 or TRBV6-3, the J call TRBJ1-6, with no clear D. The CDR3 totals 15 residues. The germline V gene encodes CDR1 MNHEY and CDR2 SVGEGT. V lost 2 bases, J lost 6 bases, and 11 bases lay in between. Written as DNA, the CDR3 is TGTGCCAGCAGTTACCCCACCAGCGTTAATTCACCCCTCCACTTT. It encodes CASSYPTSVNSPLHF.

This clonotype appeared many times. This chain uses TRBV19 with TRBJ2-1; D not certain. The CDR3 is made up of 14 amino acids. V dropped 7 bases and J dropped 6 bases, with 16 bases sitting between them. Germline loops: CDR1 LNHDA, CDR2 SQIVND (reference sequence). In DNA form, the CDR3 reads TGTGCCAGTACGGACCGGCGGTCCCGCAATGAGCAGTTCTTC. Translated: CASTDRRSRNEQFF.

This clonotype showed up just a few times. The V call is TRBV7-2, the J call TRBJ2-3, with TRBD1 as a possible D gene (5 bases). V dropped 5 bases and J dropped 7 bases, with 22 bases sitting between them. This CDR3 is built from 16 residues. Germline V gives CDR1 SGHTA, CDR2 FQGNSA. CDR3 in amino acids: CASSQSTVPRSNTQYF. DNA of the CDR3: TGTGCCAGCAGCCAGTCGACAGTGCCAAGGTCTAATACGCAGTATTTT.

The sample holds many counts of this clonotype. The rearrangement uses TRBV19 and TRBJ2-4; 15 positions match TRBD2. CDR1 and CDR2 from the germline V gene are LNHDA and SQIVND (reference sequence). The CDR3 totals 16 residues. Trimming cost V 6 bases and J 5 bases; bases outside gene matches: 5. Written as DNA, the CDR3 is TGTGCCAGTAGCGGACTAGCGGGAGGGCCCGAAAACATTCAGTACTTC. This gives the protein CASSGLAGGPENIQYF.

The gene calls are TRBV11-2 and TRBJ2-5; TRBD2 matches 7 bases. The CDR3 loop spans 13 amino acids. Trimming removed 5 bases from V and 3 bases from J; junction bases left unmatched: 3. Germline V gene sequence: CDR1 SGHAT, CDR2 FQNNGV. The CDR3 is CASSRLAEETQYF. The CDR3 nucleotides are TGTGCCAGCAGCCGACTAGCCGAAGAGACCCAGTACTTC.

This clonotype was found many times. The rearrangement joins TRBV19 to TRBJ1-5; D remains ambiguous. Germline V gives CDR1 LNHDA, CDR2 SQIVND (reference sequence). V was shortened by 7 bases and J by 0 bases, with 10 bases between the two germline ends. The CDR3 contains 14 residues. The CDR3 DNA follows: TGTGCCAGTATGCCCGATCGTAGCAATCAGCCCCAGCATTTT. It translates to CASMPDRSNQPQHF.

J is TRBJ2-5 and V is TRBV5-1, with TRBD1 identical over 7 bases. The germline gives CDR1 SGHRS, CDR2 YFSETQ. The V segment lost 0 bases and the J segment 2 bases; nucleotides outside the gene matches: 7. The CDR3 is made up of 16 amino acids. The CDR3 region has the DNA TGCGCCAGCAGCTTGGCCGCGACAGGGTATCAAGAGACCCAGTACTTC. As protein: CASSLAATGYQETQYF. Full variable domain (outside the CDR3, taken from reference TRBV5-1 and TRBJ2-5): KAGVTQTPRYLIKTRGQQVTLSCSPISGHRSVSWYQQTPGQGLQFLFEYFSETQRNKGNFPGRFSGRQFSNSRSEMNVSTLELGDSALYLCASSLAATGYQETQYFGPGTRLLVL.

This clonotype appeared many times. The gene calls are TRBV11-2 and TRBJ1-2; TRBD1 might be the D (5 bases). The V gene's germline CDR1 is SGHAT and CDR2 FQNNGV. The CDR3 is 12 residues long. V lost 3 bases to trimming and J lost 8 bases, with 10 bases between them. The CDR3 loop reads CASSLGLWGYTF. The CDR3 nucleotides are TGTGCCAGCAGCTTGGGACTTTGGGGCTACACCTTC. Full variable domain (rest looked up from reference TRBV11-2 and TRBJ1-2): EAGVAQSPRYKIIEKRQSVAFWCNPISGHATLYWYQQILGQGPKLLIQFQNNGVVDDSQLPKDRFSAERLKGVDSTLKIQPAKLEDSAVYLCASSLGLWGYTFGSGTRLTVV.

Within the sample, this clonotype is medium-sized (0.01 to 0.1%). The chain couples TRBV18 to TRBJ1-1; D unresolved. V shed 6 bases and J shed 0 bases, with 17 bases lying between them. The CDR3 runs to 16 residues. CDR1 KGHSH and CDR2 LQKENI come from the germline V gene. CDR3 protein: CASSPGISNMNTEAFF. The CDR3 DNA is TGTGCCAGCTCTCCCGGGATCTCGAACATGAACACTGAAGCTTTCTTT.

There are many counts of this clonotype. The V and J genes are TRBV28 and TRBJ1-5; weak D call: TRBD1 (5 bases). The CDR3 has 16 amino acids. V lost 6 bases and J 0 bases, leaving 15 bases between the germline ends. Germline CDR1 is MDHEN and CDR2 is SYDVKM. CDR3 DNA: TGTGCCAGCAGCGACGCCCGACAGTCTAGCAATCAGCCCCAGCATTTT. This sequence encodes CASSDARQSSNQPQHF.

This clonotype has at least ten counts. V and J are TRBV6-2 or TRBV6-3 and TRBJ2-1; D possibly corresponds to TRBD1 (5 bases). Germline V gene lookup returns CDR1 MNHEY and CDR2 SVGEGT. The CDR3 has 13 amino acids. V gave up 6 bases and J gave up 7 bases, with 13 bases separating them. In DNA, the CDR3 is TGTGCCAGCAGACAGACCGCAGGGAATGAGCAGTTCTTC. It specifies CASRQTAGNEQFF.

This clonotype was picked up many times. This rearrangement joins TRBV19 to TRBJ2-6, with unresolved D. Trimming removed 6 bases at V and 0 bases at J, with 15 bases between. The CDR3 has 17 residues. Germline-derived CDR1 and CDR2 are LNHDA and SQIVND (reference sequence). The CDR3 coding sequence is TGTGCCAGTAGCCGAAATACTGGGGACTCTGGGGCCAACGTCCTGACTTTC. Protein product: CASSRNTGDSGANVLTF.

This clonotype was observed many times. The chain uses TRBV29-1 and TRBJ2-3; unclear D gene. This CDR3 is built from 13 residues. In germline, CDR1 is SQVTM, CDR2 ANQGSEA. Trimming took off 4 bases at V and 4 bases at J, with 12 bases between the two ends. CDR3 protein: CSVVGKVSDTQYF. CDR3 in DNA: TGCAGCGTTGTGGGAAAGGTATCAGATACGCAGTATTTT.